This T cell receptor (beta chain) originates from a study of blood T cell repertoires in COVID-19. At the level of the study: Some COVID-19 samples were acute and others convalescent; all came from the United States, Italy and Spain.

Repertoires were generated with immunoSEQ multiplex PCR, while TCRdb's copy carries only in-frame clones and drops some. The table shows around 140,000 clones, with approximately 86% occurring only once. The sequence came from a man aged 65-85 years with acute or convalescent COVID-19. Sequencing was performed on peripheral blood.

The CDR3 DNA reads TGTGCTAGGACAGCCTCTGGGGCCAACGTCCTGACTTTC. Its translation is CARTASGANVLTF. The gene calls are TRBV30 and TRBJ2-6; D is possibly TRBD1 (6 bases). Germline V lookup: CDR1 GTSNPN, CDR2 SVGIG (reference sequence). This CDR3 spans 13 amino acids.